The text below deals with one TCR beta chain. The sample originates from a study of shared clonotypes between healthy human individuals. Repertoires were generated with immunoSEQ multiplex PCR, while TCRdb's copy carries only in-frame clones and drops some. The sample holds some 2,000,000 clones, under 97% seen once. The CDR3 spans 18 residues. Germline V gene data show CDR1 as LGHNA and CDR2 as YSLEER. V was shortened by 0 bases and J by 2 bases, with 14 bases between the two germline ends. The clonotype comes from a man in his late teens or twenties in good health. V and J are TRBV4-3 and TRBJ2-6; tentatively, D is TRBD2 (6 bases). Material for sequencing was naive CD4+ T cells sorted from blood. As to subset: CD45RA+ positively selected. CDR3 sequence: CASSQDTGEAAGANVLTF. The CDR3 DNA sequence: TGCGCCAGCAGCCAAGATACGGGGGAGGCGGCTGGGGCCAACGTCCTGACTTTC.